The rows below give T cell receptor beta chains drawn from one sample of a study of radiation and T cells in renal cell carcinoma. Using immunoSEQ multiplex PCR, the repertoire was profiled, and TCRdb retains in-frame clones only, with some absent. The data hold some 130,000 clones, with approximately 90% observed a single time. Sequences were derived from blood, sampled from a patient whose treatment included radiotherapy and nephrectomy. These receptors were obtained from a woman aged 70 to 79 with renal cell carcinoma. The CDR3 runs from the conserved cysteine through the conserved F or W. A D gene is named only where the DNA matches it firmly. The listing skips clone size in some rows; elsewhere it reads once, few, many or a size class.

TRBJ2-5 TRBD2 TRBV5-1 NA TGCGCCAGCAGCTTAGTAGGGACTAGCTGGGAGACCCAGTACTTC CASSLVGTSWETQYF
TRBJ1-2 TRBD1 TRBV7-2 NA TGTGCCAGCAGCCCGGACAGGGACTATGGCTACACCTTC CASSPDRDYGYTF
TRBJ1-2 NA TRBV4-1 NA TGCGCCAGCAGCCAAGAAACGGCAAAAACTAACTATGGCTACACCTTC CASSQETAKTNYGYTF
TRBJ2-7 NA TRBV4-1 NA TGCGCCAGCAGCCAAGTCGGGGCCGGGACCAGATACTACGAGCAGTACTTC CASSQVGAGTRYYEQYF
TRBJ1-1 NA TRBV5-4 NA TGTGCCAGCAGCCTGACGGGGTGGAACACTGAAGCTTTCTTT CASSLTGWNTEAFF
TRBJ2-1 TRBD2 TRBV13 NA TGTGCCAGCAGCCCCTTCGGACTAGCGGCATTCTCCTACAATGAGCAGTTCTTC CASSPFGLAAFSYNEQFF
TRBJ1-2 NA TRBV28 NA TGTGCCAGCAGCGCCTCGGACAGAAACTATGGCTACACCTTC CASSASDRNYGYTF
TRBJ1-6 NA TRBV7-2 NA TGTGCCAGCAGTGTGGGGGCGGCTGTTCCCCTCCACTTT CASSVGAAVPLHF
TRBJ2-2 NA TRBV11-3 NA TGTGCCAGCAGCTTAGATCTTGGGAGCACCGGGGAGCTGTTTTTT CASSLDLGSTGELFF
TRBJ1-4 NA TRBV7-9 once TGTGCCAGCATCTCAGGGGAGGGTAATGAAAAACTGTTTTTT CASISGEGNEKLFF
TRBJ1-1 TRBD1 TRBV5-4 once TGTGCCAGCAGCTTCTCTCGGACAGGGCCATTGGAAGCTTTCTTT CASSFSRTGPLEAFF
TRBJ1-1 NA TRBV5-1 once TGCGCCAGCAGCTCCTCAGGTAGCGGTGAAGCTTTCTTT CASSSSGSGEAFF
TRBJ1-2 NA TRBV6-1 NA TGTGCCAGCAGTGTTTCTGTTAACTATGGCTACACCTTC CASSVSVNYGYTF
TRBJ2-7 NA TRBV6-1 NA TGTGCCAGCACTCGGGACATCCAATCCTACGAGCAGTACTTC CASTRDIQSYEQYF
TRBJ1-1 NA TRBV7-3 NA TGTGCCAGCAGCCAGACTCCACGGTCTGAAGCTTTCTTT CASSQTPRSEAFF
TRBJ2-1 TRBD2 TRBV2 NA TGTGCCAGCAGTGACCGACTAGCGGGGGTTGAGCAGTTCTTC CASSDRLAGVEQFF
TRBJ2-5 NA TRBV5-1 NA TGCGCCAGCAGCTTGGAGGAGGGGGCAGGGCGGGAGACCCAGTACTTC CASSLEEGAGRETQYF
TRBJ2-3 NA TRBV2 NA TGTGCCAGCAGTGAAGCGGGGGTTGTTTTGGATACGCAGTATTTT CASSEAGVVLDTQYF
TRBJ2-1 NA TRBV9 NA TGTGCCAGCAGCCCTCGACCAGACGTTGAGCAGTTCTTC CASSPRPDVEQFF
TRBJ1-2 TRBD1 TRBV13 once TGTGCCAGCAGCTCATCCTTGGAGGACAGGGTGTATGGCTACACCTTC CASSSSLEDRVYGYTF
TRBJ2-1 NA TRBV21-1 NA TGTGCCAGCAGCAAAAGGGACAGGGGGGCCGGGAATGAGCAGTTCTTC CASSKRDRGAGNEQFF
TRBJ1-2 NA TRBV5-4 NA TGTGCCAGCAGCTTGGCCTTAGGGCGGAACTATGGCTACACCTTC CASSLALGRNYGYTF
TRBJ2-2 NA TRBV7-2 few TGTGCCAGCAGACGAACAGGGAACACCGGGGAGCTGTTTTTT CASRRTGNTGELFF
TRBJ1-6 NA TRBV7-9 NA TGTGCCAGCAGCCCCCGCGGGGGCAGCTATAATTCACCCCTCCACTTT CASSPRGGSYNSPLHF
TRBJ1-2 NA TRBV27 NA TGTGCCAGCATGGATCTGATCTATGGCTACACCTTC CASMDLIYGYTF
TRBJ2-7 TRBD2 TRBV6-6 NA TGTGCCACTAGGGGAGGGGTATACGAGCAGTACTTC CATRGGVYEQYF
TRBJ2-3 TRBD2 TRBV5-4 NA TGTGCCAGCCGCCCCGTTGGGGGGGGTATTAGCACAGATACGCAGTATTTT CASRPVGGGISTDTQYF
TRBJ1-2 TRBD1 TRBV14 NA TGTGCCAGCAGCCGATACGACAGGGGGCAAGGCTACACCTTC CASSRYDRGQGYTF
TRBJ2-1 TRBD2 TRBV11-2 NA TGTGCCAGCAGTCGGGGGGGAGGTGAGCAGTTCTTC CASSRGGGEQFF
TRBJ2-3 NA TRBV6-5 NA TGTGCCAGCAGTTACTCGCCCGCTAGCACAGATACGCAGTATTTT CASSYSPASTDTQYF
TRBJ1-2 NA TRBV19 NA TGTGCCAGCAGCCAAATAGGGAAATATGGCTACACCTTC CASSQIGKYGYTF
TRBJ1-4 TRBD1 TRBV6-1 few TGTGCCAGCAGTGGGGACAGGGGAAATAATGAAAAACTGTTTTTT CASSGDRGNNEKLFF
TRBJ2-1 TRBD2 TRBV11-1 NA TGTGCCAGCAGCTGGACCCGGGGGGGCTTCTACAATGAGCAGTTCTTC CASSWTRGGFYNEQFF
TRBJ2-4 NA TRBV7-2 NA TGTGCCAGCAGCTTACACCCCGGGGCGAACATTCAGTACTTC CASSLHPGANIQYF
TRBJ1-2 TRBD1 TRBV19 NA TGTGCCAGTAGTGCAGGACAGGTGTCTGGCTACACCTTC CASSAGQVSGYTF
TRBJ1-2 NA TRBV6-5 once TGTGCCAGCAGTTATGGGCGGGTGTTTAACTATGGCTACACCTTC CASSYGRVFNYGYTF
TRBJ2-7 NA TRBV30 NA TGTGCCTGGAGGACAGAGTACGAGCAGTACTTC CAWRTEYEQYF
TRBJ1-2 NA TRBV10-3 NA TGTGCCATCAGTGGGGCAGCGGAACCTAACTATGGCTACACCTTC CAISGAAEPNYGYTF
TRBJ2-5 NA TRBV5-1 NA TGCGCCAGCAGCTCCGGGGTCTTCGAGACCCAGTACTTC CASSSGVFETQYF
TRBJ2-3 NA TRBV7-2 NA TGTGCCAGCAGTCCGGAGGGGGGCCTGACAGATACGCAGTATTTT CASSPEGGLTDTQYF
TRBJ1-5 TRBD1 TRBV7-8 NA TGTGCCAGCAGCAGGGACAGTGGGGTCAATCAGCCCCAGCATTTT CASSRDSGVNQPQHF
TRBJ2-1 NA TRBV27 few TGTGCCAGTCACGCCGACTCGGCTAGACGGTACAATGAGCAGTTCTTC CASHADSARRYNEQFF
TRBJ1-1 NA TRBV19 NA TGTGCCAGTACCCCCCTAGGGGCGCCCCGGGCTGGTACTGAAGCTTTCTTT CASTPLGAPRAGTEAFF
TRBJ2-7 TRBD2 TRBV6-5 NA TGTGCCAGCAACGGACTAGCGGGTGGATCCTACGAGCAGTACTTC CASNGLAGGSYEQYF
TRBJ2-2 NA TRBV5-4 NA TGTGCCAGCAGCCCCCTGGGGAACACCGGGGAGCTGTTTTTT CASSPLGNTGELFF
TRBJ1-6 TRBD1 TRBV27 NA TGTGCCAGCAGTTCGTTCGGGACAGGTAGCTCCTATAATTCACCCCTCCACTTT CASSSFGTGSSYNSPLHF
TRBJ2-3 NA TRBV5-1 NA TGCGCCAGCAGCTTGGGTGGACAAGATACGCAGTATTTT CASSLGGQDTQYF
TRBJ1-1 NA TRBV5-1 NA TGCGCCAGCCAACACCCCACGAACACTGAAGCTTTCTTT CASQHPTNTEAFF
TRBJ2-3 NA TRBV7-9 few TGTGCCAGCAGCTTAGTGGGCGATACGCAGTATTTT CASSLVGDTQYF
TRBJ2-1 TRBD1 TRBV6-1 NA TGTGCCAGCAGCGAAATAGACAGGGGAAATGAGCAGTTCTTC CASSEIDRGNEQFF
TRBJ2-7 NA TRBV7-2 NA TGTGCCAGCAGCTTATTTCGAGGGGCCTACGAGCAGTACTTC CASSLFRGAYEQYF